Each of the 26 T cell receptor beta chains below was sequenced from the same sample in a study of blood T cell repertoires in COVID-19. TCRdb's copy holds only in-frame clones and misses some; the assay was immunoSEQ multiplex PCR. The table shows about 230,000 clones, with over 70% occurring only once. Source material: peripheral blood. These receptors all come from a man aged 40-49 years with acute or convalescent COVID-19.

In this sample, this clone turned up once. The CDR3 loop reads CASIETDRGSYGYTF. The CDR3 nucleotides are TGTGCCAGCATTGAGACGGACAGGGGAAGCTATGGCTACACCTTC. The chain combines TRBV28 with TRBJ1-2, with 9 bases that match TRBD1. CDR3 length: 15 residues. Germline loops: CDR1 MDHEN, CDR2 SYDVKM. J lost 4 bases, V lost 7 bases, and 10 bases had no gene match.

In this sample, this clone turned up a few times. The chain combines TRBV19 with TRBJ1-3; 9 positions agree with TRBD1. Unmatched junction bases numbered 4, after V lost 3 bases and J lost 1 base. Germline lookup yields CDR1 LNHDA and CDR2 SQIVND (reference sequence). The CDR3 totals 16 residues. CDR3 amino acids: CASSISGTGSGNTIYF. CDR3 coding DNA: TGTGCCAGTAGTATCTCCGGGACAGGGTCTGGAAACACCATATATTTT.

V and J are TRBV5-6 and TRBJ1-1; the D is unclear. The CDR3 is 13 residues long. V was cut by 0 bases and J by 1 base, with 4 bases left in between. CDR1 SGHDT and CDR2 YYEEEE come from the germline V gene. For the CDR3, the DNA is TGTGCCAGCAGCTTGGCCGGGAACACTGAAGCTTTCTTT. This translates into CASSLAGNTEAFF.

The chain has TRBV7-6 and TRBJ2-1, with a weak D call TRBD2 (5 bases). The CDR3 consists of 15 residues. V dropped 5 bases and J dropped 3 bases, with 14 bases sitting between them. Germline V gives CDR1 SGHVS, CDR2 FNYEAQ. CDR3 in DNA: TGTGCCAGCAGCCCTCGGGATTCGCTCTACAATGAGCAGTTCTTC. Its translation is CASSPRDSLYNEQFF. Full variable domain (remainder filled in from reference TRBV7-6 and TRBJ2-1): GAGVSQSPRYKVTKRGQDVALRCDPISGHVSLYWYRQALGQGPEFLTYFNYEAQQDKSGLPNDRFSAERPEGSISTLTIQRTEQRDSAMYRCASSPRDSLYNEQFFGPGTRLTVL.

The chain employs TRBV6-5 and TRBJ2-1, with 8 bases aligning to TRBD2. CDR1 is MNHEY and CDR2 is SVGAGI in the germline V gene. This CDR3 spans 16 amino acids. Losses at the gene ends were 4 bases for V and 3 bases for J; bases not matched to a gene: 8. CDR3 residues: CASSSRPSGSYNEQFF. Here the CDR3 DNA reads TGTGCCAGCAGTTCCCGCCCGAGCGGGAGCTACAATGAGCAGTTCTTC.

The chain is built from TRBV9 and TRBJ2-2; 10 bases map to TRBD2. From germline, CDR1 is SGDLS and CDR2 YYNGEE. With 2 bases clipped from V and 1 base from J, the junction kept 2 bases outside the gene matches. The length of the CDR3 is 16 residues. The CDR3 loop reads CASSVRTSGNTGELFF. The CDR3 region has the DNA TGTGCCAGCAGCGTTCGGACTAGCGGGAACACCGGGGAGCTGTTTTTT.

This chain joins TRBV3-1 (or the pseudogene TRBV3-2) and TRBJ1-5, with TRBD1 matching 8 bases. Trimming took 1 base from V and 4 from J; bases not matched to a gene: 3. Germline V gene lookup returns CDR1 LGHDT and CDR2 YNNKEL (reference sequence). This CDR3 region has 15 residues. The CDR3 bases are TGTGCCAGCAGCCAAGGGACAGGGTCGAATCAGCCCCAGCATTTT. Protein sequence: CASSQGTGSNQPQHF.

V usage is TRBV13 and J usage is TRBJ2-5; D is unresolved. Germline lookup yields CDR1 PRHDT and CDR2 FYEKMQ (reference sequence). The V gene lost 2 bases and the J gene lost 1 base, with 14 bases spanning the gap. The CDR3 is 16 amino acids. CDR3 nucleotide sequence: TGTGCCAGCAGCTTAAGAGTGGGCAGCTTCCAAGAGACCCAGTACTTC. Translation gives CASSLRVGSFQETQYF.

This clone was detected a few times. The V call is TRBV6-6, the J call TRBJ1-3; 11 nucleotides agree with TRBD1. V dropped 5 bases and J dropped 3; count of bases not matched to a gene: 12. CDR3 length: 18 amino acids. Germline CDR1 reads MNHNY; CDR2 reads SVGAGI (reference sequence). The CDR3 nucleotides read TGTGCCAGCAGTCAGACCAGGACAGGGGGCGCGTATGGAAACACCATATATTTT. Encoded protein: CASSQTRTGGAYGNTIYF.

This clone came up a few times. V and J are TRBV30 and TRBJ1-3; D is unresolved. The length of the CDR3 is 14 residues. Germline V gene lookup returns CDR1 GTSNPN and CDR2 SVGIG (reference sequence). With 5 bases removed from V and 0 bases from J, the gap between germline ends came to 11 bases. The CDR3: CAWDGLSSGNTIYF. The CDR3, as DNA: TGTGCCTGGGATGGACTCAGCTCTGGAAACACCATATATTTT.

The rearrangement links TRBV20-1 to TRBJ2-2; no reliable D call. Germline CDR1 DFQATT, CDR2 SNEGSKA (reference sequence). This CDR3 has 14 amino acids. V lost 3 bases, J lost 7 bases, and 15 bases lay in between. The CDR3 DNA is TGCAGTGCTAGTCTGTCGACTCTAGGCGGGGAGCTGTTTTTT. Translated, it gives CSASLSTLGGELFF.

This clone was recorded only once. The CDR3 region has the DNA TGTGCCAGCAGCCGACTAGCGGGAGATGAGCAGTTCTTC. This sequence encodes CASSRLAGDEQFF. This chain uses TRBV27 with TRBJ2-1; 12 nucleotides agree with TRBD2. Trimming took 6 bases from V and 8 from J; bases not matched to a gene: 2. The germline CDR1 and CDR2 sequences are MNHEY and SMNVEV (reference sequence). The CDR3 extends over 13 amino acids.

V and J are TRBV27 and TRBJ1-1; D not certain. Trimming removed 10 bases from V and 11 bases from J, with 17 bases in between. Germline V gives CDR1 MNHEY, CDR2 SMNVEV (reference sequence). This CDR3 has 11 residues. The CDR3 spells CAIGVGSVAFF. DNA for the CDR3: TGTGCCATTGGCGTGGGGAGTGTGGCTTTCTTT.

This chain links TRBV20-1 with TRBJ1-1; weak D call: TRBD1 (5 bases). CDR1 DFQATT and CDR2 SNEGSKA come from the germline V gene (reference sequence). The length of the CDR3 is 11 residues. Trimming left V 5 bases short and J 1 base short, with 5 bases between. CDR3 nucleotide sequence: TGCAGTGCTGGACAGAACACTGAAGCTTTCTTT. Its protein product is CSAGQNTEAFF.

The CDR3 sequence is CASSSTTGQPQHF. CDR3 coding DNA: TGTGCCAGCAGTTCAACTACGGGTCAGCCCCAGCATTTT. V is TRBV12-3 or TRBV12-4 and J is TRBJ1-5, with D unresolved. Trimming stripped 4 bases from V and 6 bases from J, with 10 bases between. The CDR3 contains 13 residues.

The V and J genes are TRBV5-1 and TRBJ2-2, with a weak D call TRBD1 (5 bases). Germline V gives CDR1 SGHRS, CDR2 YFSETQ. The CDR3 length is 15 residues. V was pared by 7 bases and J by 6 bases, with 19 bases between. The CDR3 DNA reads TGCGCCAGCGGCAATGGGGCCCTCGACGCCGGGGAGCTGTTTTTT. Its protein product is CASGNGALDAGELFF. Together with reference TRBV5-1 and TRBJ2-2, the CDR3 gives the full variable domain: KAGVTQTPRYLIKTRGQQVTLSCSPISGHRSVSWYQQTPGQGLQFLFEYFSETQRNKGNFPGRFSGRQFSNSRSEMNVSTLELGDSALYLCASGNGALDAGELFFGEGSRLTVL.

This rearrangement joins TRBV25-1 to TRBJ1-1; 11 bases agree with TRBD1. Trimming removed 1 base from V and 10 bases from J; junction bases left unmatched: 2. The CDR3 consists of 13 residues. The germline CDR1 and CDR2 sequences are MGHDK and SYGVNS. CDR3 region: CASSELDRGRAFF. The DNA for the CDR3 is TGTGCCAGCAGTGAATTGGACAGGGGGCGAGCTTTCTTT.

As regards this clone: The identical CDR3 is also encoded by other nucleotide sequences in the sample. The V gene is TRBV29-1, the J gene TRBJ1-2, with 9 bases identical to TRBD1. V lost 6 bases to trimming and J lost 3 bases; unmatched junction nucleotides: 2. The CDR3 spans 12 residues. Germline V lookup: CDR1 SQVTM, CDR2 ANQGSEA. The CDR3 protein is CSVGTGYYGYTF. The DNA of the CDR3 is TGCAGCGTCGGGACAGGGTACTATGGCTACACCTTC.

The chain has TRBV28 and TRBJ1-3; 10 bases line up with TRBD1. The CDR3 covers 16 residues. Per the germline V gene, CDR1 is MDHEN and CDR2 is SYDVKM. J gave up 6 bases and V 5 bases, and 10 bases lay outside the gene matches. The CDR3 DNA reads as TGTGCCAGCAGTACCACCGGGACAGGGGCGGCAAACACCATATATTTT. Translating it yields CASSTTGTGAANTIYF.

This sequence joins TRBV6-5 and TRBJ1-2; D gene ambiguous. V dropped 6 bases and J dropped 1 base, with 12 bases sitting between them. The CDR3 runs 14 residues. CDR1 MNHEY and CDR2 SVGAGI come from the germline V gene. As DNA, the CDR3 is TGTGCCAGCAGGGGAGGGTCTGGTAACTATGGCTACACCTTC. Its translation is CASRGGSGNYGYTF.

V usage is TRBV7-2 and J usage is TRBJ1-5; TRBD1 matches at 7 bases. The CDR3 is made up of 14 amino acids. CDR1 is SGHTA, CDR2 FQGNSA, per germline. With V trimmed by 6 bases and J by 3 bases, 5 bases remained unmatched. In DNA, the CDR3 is TGTGCCAGCAGTCCAGGACAGGCCAATCAGCCCCAGCATTTT. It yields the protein CASSPGQANQPQHF.

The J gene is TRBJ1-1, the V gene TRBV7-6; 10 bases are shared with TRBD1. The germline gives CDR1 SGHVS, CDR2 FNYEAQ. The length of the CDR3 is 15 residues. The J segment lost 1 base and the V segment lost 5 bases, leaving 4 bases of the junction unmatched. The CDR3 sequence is CASSPGDRGNTEAFF. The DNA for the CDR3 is TGTGCCAGCAGCCCAGGGGACAGGGGGAACACTGAAGCTTTCTTT.

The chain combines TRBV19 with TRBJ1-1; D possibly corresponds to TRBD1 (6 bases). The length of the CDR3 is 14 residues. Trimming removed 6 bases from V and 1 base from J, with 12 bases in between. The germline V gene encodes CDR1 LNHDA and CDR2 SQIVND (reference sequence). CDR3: CASRKDSGNTEAFF. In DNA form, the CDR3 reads TGTGCCAGTAGGAAGGACAGCGGGAACACTGAAGCTTTCTTT.

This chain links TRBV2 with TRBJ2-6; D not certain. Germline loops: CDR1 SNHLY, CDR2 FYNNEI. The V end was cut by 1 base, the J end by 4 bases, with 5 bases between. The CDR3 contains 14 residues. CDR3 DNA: TGTGCCAGCAGTGAAGGGCCAGGGGCCAACGTCCTGACTTTC. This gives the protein CASSEGPGANVLTF.

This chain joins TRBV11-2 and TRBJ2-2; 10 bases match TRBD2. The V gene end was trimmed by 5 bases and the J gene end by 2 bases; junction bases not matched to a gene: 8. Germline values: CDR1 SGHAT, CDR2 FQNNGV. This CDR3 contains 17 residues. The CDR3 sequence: CASSPILAGANTGELFF. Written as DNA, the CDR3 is TGTGCCAGCAGCCCAATCCTAGCGGGAGCAAACACCGGGGAGCTGTTTTTT.

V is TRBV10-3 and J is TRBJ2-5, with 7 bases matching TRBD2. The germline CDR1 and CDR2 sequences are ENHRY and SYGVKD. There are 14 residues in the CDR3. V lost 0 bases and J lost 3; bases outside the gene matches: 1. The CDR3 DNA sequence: TGTGCCATCAGTGAGTCGGGAGGGGAAGAGACCCAGTACTTC. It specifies CAISESGGEETQYF.